This TCR beta chain is drawn from a study of blood T cell repertoires in COVID-19. Overall study: Some COVID-19 samples were acute and others convalescent; all came from the United States, Italy and Spain. T cells, B-cell-depleted T cells, or PBMCs supplied cDNA or gDNA.

The authors' processing: The authors estimated nucleated cell counts from reference gene primer amplification. This table comes from immunoSEQ multiplex PCR, and its TCRdb copy is limited to in-frame clones, with some not included. D and trimming come from the DNA, and the V and J calls and clone size come from that table. The table shows 100,000 or so clones, with approximately 81% occurring only once. Losses at the gene ends were 4 bases for V and 4 bases for J; bases not matched to a gene: 7. The CDR3 totals 15 residues. CDR1 is LGHDT and CDR2 is YNNKEL in the germline V gene (reference sequence).

V usage is TRBV3-1 (or the pseudogene TRBV3-2) and J usage is TRBJ2-7; TRBD2 agrees at 10 bases. This TCR was recovered from a woman between 65 and 79 years old with active or convalescent COVID-19. Source material: peripheral blood. The CDR3 region has the DNA TGTGCCAGCAGCCCATCACTAGCGGGGAAATACGAGCAGTACTTC. Translating gives CASSPSLAGKYEQYF.